This T cell receptor beta chain was sequenced for a study of blood T cell repertoires in COVID-19. Overall study: Whether acute or convalescent, the COVID-19 samples came from the United States, Italy and Spain.

This clone was recorded once. Some clones are missing from TCRdb's copy, which holds only in-frame ones; the method was immunoSEQ multiplex PCR. The table shows just under 150,000 clones, with more than 75% occurring only once. The CDR3 runs 14 residues. Looked up from germline, CDR1 is LNHDA and CDR2 is SQIVND (reference sequence). V was clipped by 6 bases and J by 5 bases, with 16 bases between them. This clonotype originated in a man in his forties or fifties who had recovered from COVID-19. The sequenced material came from peripheral blood. The chain employs TRBV19 and TRBJ1-2; a possible D gene is TRBD1 (5 bases). The CDR3 DNA follows: TGTGCCAGTAGATCGGGGAGGGGCCCATATGGCTACACCTTC. This gives the protein CASRSGRGPYGYTF.